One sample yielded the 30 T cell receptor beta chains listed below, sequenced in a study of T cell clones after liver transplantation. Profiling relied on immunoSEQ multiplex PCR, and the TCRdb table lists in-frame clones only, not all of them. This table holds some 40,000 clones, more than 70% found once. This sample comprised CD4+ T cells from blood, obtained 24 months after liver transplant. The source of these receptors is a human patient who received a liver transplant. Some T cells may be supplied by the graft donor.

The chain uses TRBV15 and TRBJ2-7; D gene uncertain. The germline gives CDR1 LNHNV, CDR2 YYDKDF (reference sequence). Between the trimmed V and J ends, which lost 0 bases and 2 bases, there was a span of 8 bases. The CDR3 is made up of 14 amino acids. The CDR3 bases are TGTGCCACCAGCAGAGATAGCTCCCCCTACGAGCAGTACTTC. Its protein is CATSRDSSPYEQYF.

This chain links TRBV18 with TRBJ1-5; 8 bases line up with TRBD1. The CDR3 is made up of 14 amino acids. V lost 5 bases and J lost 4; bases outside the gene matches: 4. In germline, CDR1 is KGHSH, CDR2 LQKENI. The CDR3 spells CASSSRQGNQPQHF. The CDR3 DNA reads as TGTGCCAGCTCATCGCGACAGGGGAATCAGCCCCAGCATTTT.

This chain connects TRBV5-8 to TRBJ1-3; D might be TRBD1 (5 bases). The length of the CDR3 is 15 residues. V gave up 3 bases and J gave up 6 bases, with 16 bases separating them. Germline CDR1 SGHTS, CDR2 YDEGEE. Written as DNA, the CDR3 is TGTGCCAGCAGCTGGGACGCAGCCCCGGTAAACACCATATATTTT. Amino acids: CASSWDAAPVNTIYF.

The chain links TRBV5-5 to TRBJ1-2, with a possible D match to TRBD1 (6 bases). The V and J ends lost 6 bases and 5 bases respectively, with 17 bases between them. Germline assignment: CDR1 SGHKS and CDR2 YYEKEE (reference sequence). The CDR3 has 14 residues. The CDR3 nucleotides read TGTGCCAGCAAAAGACAGGAAGACTCTTATGGCTACACCTTC. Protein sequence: CASKRQEDSYGYTF.

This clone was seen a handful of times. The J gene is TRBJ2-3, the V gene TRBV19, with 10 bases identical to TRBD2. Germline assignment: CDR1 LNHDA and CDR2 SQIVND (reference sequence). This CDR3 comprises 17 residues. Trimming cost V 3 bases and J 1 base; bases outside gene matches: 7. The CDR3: CASSMGLLAGGTDTQYF. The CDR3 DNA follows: TGTGCCAGTAGTATGGGCCTTCTAGCGGGGGGCACAGATACGCAGTATTTT.

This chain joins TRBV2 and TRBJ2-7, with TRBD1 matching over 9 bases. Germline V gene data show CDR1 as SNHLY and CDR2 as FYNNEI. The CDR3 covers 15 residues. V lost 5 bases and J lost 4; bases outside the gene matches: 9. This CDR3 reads CASSPGTGLSYEQYF. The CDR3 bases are TGTGCCAGCAGTCCCGGGACAGGGTTAAGTTACGAGCAGTACTTC.

The CDR3 coding sequence is TGTGCCAGCTCAAAACGGACAGGGAGGGATTCACCCCTCCACTTT. It codes for CASSKRTGRDSPLHF. J is TRBJ1-6 and V is TRBV18; 8 positions agree with TRBD1. V was pared by 5 bases and J by 8 bases, with 8 bases of the junction left unmatched. This CDR3 is built from 15 residues. Per the germline V gene, CDR1 is KGHSH and CDR2 is LQKENI.

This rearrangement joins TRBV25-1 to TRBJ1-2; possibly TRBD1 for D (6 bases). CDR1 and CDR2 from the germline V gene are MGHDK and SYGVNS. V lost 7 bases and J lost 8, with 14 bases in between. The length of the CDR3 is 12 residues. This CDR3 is CASTGVVGGYTF. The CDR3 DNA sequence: TGTGCCAGCACAGGGGTGGTGGGGGGCTACACCTTC.

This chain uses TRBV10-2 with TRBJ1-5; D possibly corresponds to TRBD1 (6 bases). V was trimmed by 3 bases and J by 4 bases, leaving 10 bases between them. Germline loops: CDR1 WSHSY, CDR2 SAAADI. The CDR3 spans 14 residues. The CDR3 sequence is CASSEGQINQPQHF. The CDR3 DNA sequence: TGCGCCAGCAGTGAAGGACAGATAAATCAGCCCCAGCATTTT.

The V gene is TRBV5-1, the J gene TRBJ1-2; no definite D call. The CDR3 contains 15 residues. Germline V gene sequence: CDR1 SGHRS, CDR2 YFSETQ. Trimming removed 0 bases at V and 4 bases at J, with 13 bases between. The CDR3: CASSLGAGSAYGYTF. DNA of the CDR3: TGCGCCAGCAGCTTGGGGGCCGGGAGTGCCTATGGCTACACCTTC.

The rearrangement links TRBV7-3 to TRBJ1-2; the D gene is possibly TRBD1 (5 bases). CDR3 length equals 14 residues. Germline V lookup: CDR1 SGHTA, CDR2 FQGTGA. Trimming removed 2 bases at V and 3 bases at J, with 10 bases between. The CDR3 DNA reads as TGTGCCAGCAGCTTACTGGCCAGGGACTATGGCTACACCTTC. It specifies CASSLLARDYGYTF.

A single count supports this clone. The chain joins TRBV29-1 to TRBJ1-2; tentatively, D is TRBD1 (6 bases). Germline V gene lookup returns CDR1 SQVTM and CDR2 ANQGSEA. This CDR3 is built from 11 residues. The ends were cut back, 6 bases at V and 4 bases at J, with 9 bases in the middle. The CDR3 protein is CSVLGGYGYTF. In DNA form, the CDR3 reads TGCAGCGTCCTAGGGGGCTATGGCTACACCTTC.

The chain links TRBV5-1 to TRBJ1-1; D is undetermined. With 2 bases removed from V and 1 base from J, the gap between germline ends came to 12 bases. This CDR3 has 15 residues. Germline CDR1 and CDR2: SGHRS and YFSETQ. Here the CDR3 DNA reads TGCGCCAGCAGCTTTCAGACGGATCCGAACACTGAAGCTTTCTTT. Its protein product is CASSFQTDPNTEAFF.

CDR3 coding DNA: TGTGCCAGTAGTCCCACGGGACAGAACTCCCGCCACTACACCTTC. Its translation is CASSPTGQNSRHYTF. The V and J genes are TRBV19 and TRBJ1-2; 7 nucleotides line up with TRBD1. The ends lost 5 bases at V and 10 bases at J; junction bases unmatched: 16. CDR3 length: 15 amino acids. Germline V CDR1 and CDR2: LNHDA, SQIVND (reference sequence).

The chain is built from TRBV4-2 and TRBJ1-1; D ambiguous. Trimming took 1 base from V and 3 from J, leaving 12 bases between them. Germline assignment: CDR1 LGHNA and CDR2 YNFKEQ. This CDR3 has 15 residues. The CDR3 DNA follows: TGTGCCAGCAGCCAAGGGGAACGGGCGGACACTGAAGCTTTCTTT. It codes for CASSQGERADTEAFF.

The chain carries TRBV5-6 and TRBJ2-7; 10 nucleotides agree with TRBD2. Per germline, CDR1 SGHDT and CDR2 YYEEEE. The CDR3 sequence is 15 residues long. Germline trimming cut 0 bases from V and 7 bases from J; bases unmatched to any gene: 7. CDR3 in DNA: TGTGCCAGCAGCTTGGGGACTAGCGGATGGAGAGAGCAGTACTTC. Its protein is CASSLGTSGWREQYF.

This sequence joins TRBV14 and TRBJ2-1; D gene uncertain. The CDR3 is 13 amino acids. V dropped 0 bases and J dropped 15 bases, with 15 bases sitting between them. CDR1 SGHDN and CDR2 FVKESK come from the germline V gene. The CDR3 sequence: CASSQDLSSIPFF. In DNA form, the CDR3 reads TGTGCCAGCAGCCAAGATCTATCGTCCATTCCGTTCTTC.

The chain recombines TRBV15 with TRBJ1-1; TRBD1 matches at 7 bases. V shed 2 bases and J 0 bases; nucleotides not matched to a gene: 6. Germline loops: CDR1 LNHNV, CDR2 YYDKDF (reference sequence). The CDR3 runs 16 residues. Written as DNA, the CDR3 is TGTGCCACCAGCAGACTTCTGGGACAGATGAACACTGAAGCTTTCTTT. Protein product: CATSRLLGQMNTEAFF.

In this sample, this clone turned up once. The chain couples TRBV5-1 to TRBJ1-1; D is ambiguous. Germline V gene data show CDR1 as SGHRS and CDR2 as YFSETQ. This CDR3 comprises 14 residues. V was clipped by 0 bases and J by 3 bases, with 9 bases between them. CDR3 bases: TGCGCCAGCAGCTTGGGGGGTTTCGACACTGAAGCTTTCTTT. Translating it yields CASSLGGFDTEAFF.

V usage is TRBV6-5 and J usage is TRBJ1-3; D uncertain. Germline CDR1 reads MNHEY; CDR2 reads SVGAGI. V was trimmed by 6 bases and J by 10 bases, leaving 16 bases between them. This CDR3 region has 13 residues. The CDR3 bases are TGTGCCAGCAGCCAGGACGGTCCGGCGACCATATATTTT. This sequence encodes CASSQDGPATIYF.

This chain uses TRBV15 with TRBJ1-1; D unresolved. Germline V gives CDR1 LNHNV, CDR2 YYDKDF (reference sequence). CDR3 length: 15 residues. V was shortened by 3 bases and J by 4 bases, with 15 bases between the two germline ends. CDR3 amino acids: CATSSPRFKGTEAFF. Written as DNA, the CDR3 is TGTGCCACCAGCAGTCCACGGTTTAAGGGCACTGAAGCTTTCTTT. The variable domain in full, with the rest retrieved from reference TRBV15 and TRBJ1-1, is DAMVIQNPRYQVTQFGKPVTLSCSQTLNHNVMYWYQQKSSQAPKLLFHYYDKDFNNEADTPDNFQSRRPNTSFCFLDIRSPGLGDTAMYLCATSSPRFKGTEAFFGQGTRLTVV.

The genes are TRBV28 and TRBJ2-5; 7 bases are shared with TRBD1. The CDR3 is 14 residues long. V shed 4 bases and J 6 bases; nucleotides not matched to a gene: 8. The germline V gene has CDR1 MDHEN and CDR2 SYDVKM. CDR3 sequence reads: CASSSPGQTKTQYF. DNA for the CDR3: TGTGCCAGCAGTTCCCCGGGACAGACAAAGACCCAGTACTTC.

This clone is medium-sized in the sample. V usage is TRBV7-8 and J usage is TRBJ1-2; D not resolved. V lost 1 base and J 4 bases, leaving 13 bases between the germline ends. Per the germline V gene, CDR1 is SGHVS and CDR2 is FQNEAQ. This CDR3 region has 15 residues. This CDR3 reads CASSLDFDRAYGYTF. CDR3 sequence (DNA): TGTGCCAGCAGCTTAGATTTCGATAGGGCCTATGGCTACACCTTC.

CDR3 sequence reads: CASSLKEWTANTEAFF. For the CDR3, the DNA is TGTGCCAGCAGCTTAAAGGAGTGGACGGCGAACACTGAAGCTTTCTTT. This rearrangement joins TRBV7-3 to TRBJ1-1; D uncertain. Trimming took 1 base from V and 1 from J, leaving 13 bases between them. The CDR3 is 16 residues long. Germline V lookup: CDR1 SGHTA, CDR2 FQGTGA.

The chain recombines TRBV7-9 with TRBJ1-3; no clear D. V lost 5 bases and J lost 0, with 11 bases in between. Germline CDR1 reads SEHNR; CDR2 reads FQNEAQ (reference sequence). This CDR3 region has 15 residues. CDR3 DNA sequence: TGTGCCAGCAGCCGAAACGTGAACTCTGGAAACACCATATATTTT. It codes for CASSRNVNSGNTIYF.

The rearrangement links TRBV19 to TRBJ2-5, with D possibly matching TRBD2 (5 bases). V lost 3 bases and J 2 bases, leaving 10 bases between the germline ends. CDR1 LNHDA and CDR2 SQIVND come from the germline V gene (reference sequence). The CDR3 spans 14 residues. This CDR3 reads CASSMLTTQETQYF. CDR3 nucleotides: TGTGCCAGTAGTATGTTGACTACACAAGAGACCCAGTACTTC.

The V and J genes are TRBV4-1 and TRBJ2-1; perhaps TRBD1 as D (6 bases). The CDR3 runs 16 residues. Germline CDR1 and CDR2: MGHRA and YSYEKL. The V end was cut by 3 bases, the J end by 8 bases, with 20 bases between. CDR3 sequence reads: CASSQGPQGRGDEQFF. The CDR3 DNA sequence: TGCGCCAGCAGCCAGGGTCCCCAGGGGCGAGGGGATGAGCAGTTCTTC.

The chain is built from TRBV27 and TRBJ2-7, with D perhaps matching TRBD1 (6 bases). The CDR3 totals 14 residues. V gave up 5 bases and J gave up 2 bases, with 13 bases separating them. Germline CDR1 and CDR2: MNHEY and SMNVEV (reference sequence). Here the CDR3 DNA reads TGTGCCAGCAGTATCAGGGGCCACCCCTACGAGCAGTACTTC. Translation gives CASSIRGHPYEQYF.

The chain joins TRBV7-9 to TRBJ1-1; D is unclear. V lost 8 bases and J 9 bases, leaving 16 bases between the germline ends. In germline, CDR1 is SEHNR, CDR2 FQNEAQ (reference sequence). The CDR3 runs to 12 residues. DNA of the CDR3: TGTGCCAGCCCTCGGCCGCCCCATAAAGCTTTCTTT. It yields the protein CASPRPPHKAFF.

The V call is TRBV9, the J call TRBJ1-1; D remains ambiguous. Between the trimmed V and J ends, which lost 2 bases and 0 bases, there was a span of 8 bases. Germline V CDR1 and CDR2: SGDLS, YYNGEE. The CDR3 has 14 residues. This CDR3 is CASSVGNMNTEAFF. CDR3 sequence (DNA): TGTGCCAGCAGCGTCGGAAACATGAACACTGAAGCTTTCTTT.